This T cell receptor beta chain originates from a study of blood T cell repertoires in COVID-19. Study-wide background: Donors in the United States, Italy and Spain gave samples during acute or convalescent COVID-19. T cells, B-cell-depleted T cells, or PBMCs supplied cDNA or gDNA.

Germline CDR1 reads MDHEN; CDR2 reads SYDVKM. The CDR3 totals 14 residues. Trimming cost V 8 bases and J 4 bases, with 17 bases left between them. Original handling: Scientists estimated how many nucleated cells there were by amplifying reference gene primers. Method: immunoSEQ multiplex PCR; TCRdb's copy keeps in-frame clones and lacks some. The DNA gave D and trimming, while V, J and clone size come from that table. The sample has approximately 51,000 clones; 85% to 90% are singletons. Sequencing was done on a sample of peripheral blood. This receptor was identified in a man aged 40-50 years with active COVID-19. The chain carries TRBV28 and TRBJ1-1; D perhaps matches TRBD1 (5 bases). CDR3 residues: CASSFSLQGTEAFF. CDR3 DNA sequence: TGTGCCAGCTCCTTCTCCCTCCAGGGCACTGAAGCTTTCTTT. Full variable domain (missing parts from reference TRBV28 and TRBJ1-1): DVKVTQSSRYLVKRTGEKVFLECVQDMDHENMFWYRQDPGLGLRLIYFSYDVKMKEKGDIPEGYSVSREKKERFSLILESASTNQTSMYLCASSFSLQGTEAFFGQGTRLTVV.